This T cell receptor beta chain comes out of a study of human T cells and chemical hapten exposure. Looking at the study overall: The use of 2% DPC on around 2 cm by around 2 cm of upper inner arm skin constituted sensitization. The study, taken as a whole, reports: After DPC sensitization, TCRs above 1 in 1000 frequency showed no change.

The CDR3 consists of 15 residues. Trimming cost V 1 base and J 5 bases; bases outside gene matches: 1. Germline loops: CDR1 LNHNV, CDR2 YYDKDF (reference sequence). The sample holds a few counts of this clonotype. Its antigen remains unidentified. In TCRdb, the RACE reads were re-called with MiXCR into one record per CDR3 protein. The sample includes approximately 260,000 distinct CDR3 sequences, roughly 8.9% seen only once; the top ten take under 2.5%. Specified time point: pre-sensitization, week 0. Treatment: therapeutic diphenylcyclopropenone sensitization with weekly scalp DPC. The chain carries TRBV15 and TRBJ2-2, with 10 positions matching TRBD1. The sample was whole blood, taken in connection with sensitization to the hapten diphenylcyclopropenone (DPC). The receptor's source is a woman between 40 and 50 years old with alopecia areata. Some clones in this sample may be carry-over from other donors' samples. CDR3 sequence (DNA): TGTGCCACCAGCAGAGGGACAGGGGGAACCGGGGAGCTGTTTTTT. Protein sequence: CATSRGTGGTGELFF.